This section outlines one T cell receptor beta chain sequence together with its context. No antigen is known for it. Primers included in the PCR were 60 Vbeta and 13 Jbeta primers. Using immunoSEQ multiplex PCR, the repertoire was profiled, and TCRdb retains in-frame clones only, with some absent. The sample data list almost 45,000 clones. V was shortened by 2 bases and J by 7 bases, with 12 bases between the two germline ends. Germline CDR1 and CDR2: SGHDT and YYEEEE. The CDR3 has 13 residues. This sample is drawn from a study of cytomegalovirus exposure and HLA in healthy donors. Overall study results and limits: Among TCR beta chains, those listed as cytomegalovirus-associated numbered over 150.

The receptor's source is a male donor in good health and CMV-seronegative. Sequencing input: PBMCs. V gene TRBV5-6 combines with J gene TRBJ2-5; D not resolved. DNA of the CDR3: TGTGCCAGCAGCTTCGAAACCTTGAGGACCCAGTACTTC. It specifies CASSFETLRTQYF.